In its sample, the clone carrying this T cell receptor beta chain was seen a few times. A single record per CDR3 protein comes from TCRdb applying MiXCR to the RT-PCR reads. The sample yields roughly 190,000 distinct CDR3 sequences, approximately 12% seen once. The data belong to a study of response to subunit inactivated influenza vaccine. Trimming removed 2 bases from V and 0 bases from J, with 8 bases in between. The germline CDR1 and CDR2 sequences are SGHNT and YENEEA. The CDR3 contains 15 residues. The sample also formed part of further work on T cells expressing NK-cell markers. That source adds: Synthesis of TCR beta cDNA relied on 5'RACE template switching carrying UMIs. The sorts in several experiments were restricted to alpha-beta TCR T cells by an anti-gamma-delta TCR antibody.

The TCR originated in a man aged 50 or older who received an inactivated influenza vaccine. The sequenced sample was CD8+ T cells sorted from PBMCs, obtained approximately 13 days after vaccination. V is TRBV11-3 and J is TRBJ2-1; no definite D call. The CDR3 sequence: CASSLRYSSYNEQFF. The CDR3, as DNA: TGTGCCAGCAGCTTACGTTATAGCTCCTACAATGAGCAGTTCTTC.